This TCR beta chain was profiled in a study of T-cell reconstitution after alpha-beta-depleted transplantation in children. Notes on the study in general: Hyperexpanded clones declined; after one year, newly produced T cells mostly supplied diversity. The study reportedly traced alpha-beta T cells about two months after transplant to several hundred expanded graft clones. Surviving recipient T cells and thymic progenitors accounted for the high day-60 TCRbeta diversity observed in some patients.

Preparation of the TCRbeta library was carried out with unique molecular identifiers. From the PCR reads, TCRdb called clonotypes with MiXCR, one entry per CDR3 protein. The sample lists about 500,000 distinct CDR3 sequences, 11% seen once, with less than 15% in the top ten. The CDR3 covers 16 residues. V was pared by 1 base and J by 1 base, with 5 bases of the junction left unmatched. Germline V gives CDR1 KGHSH, CDR2 LQKENI. Many counts were recorded for this clonotype. Antigen: not known. The starting material was PBMCs, mostly from graft donor cells, obtained 180 days after TCRalphabeta/CD19-depleted stem cell transplant. The sequence was obtained from a female patient aged 2 to 10 who had a stem cell transplant for aplastic anemia, so the T cells may come from the graft donor. V and J are TRBV18 and TRBJ2-3; 7 bases line up with TRBD2. CDR3 amino acids: CASSPQGGRGTDTQYF. CDR3 DNA sequence: TGTGCCAGCTCACCACAAGGCGGGAGAGGCACAGATACGCAGTATTTT.